This T cell receptor (beta chain) was captured in a study of T cells in Graves' hyperthyroidism and ophthalmopathy. In the study overall: Blood was drawn when the patient was first diagnosed and still untreated.

Exclusion of patients followed from uncontrolled infection, other autoimmune disease, pregnancy or lactation. Thyroid ultrasound and orbital computed tomography, with clinical symptoms and serum thyroxine and TRAb, informed diagnoses. Extraction of PBMCs used roughly 9.6 ml of fresh peripheral blood. Regions amplified from RNA transcripts were the TCR beta CDR3 regions. TCR CDR3 underwent first-round RT-PCR with the HTBI primer set. MiXCR, applied by TCRdb to the multiplex PCR reads, yields one record per CDR3 protein. This table has 300,000 to 500,000 distinct CDR3 sequences, more than 12% appearing once. The V gene lost 0 bases and the J gene lost 9 bases, with 9 bases spanning the gap. This CDR3 region has 12 residues. Germline CDR1 DFQATT, CDR2 SNEGSKA (reference sequence).

The receptor's source is a man aged 50 or older with Graves' ophthalmopathy. The V gene is TRBV20-1, the J gene TRBJ1-5; D is undetermined. Material: blood. The CDR3, as DNA: TGCAGTGCTAGAGAGTCGGGTCGGCCCCAGCATTTT. Translated, it gives CSARESGRPQHF.